The clone carrying this T cell receptor (beta chain) has a single count. Participants' own reports of clinical history determined their cohort assignment. Donors in Cohort 3 counted as recovered after two negative PCRs, clearance, or symptom resolution. The sample originates from a study of blood T cell repertoires in COVID-19. Study-wide context: In each case, the material was cDNA or gDNA derived from T cells, B-cell-depleted T cells, or PBMCs.

Sequenced by immunoSEQ multiplex PCR; TCRdb stores in-frame clones only, minus some. The sample consists of a few hundred thousand clones, about 87% of them appearing once. Sequenced material: PBMCs or T cells enriched from blood (not recorded which). This clonotype originated in a woman under 30 who had recovered from COVID-19.

DNA for the CDR3: TGTGCCAGTACTAACCAATACAATGAGCAGTTCTTC. This sequence encodes CASTNQYNEQFF. The rearrangement links TRBV2 to TRBJ2-1; D not certain. Trimming cost V 9 bases and J 4 bases, with 10 bases left between them. Germline loops: CDR1 SNHLY, CDR2 FYNNEI. CDR3 length: 12 residues.